This T cell receptor beta chain is from a study of regulatory and conventional T cells in RAG deficiency. Genomic DNA came from blood regulatory T cells gated CD4+ CD25-high CD127-low. The germline V and J ends were trimmed by 3 bases and 4 bases, with 15 bases remaining between them. The CDR3 contains 15 residues. Germline V gene data show CDR1 as LNHDA and CDR2 as SQIVND (reference sequence). Study-wide findings and caveats: Patient subsets had shorter CDR3s; Omenn Treg-Tconv overlap exceeded 80%.

Comments on this clone: As yet, its antigen is unknown.

Assay: immunoSEQ multiplex PCR; the TCRdb copy retains only in-frame clones and omits some. The sample records about 3,200 clones, approximately 94% being singletons. The sample was also reused in another study, on regulatory T cells. That paper adds: The PCR used 52 TRBV and 13 TRBJ primers.

The source of this sequence is a human donor in good health. This sequence joins TRBV19 and TRBJ1-2; D is unresolved. The specimen was CD4+ Tregs sorted from blood. The DNA for the CDR3 is TGTGCCAGTAGTATTAGTCCCAGATCGAGCTATGGCTACACCTTC. Residues: CASSISPRSSYGYTF.